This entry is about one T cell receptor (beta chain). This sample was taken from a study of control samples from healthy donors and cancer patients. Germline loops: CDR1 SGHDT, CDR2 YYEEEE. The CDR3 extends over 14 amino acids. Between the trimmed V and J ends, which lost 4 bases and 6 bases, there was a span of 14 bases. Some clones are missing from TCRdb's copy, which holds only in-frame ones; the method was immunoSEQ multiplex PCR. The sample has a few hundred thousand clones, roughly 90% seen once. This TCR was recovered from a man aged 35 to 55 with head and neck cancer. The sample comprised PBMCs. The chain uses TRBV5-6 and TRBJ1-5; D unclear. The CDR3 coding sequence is TGTGCCAGCAGCCCGAGGCCCGGAGGTCAGCCCCAGCATTTT. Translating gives CASSPRPGGQPQHF.